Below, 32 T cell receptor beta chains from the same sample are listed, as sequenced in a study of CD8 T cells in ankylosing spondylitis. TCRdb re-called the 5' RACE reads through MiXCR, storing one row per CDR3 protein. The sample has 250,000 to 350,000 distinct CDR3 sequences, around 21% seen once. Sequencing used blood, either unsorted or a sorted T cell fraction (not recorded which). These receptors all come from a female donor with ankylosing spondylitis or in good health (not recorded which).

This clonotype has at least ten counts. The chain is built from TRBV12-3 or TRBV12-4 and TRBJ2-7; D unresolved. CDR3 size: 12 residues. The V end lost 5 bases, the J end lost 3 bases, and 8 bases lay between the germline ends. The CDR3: CASSRHLYEQYF. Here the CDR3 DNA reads TGTGCCAGCAGTCGCCATCTCTACGAGCAGTACTTC.

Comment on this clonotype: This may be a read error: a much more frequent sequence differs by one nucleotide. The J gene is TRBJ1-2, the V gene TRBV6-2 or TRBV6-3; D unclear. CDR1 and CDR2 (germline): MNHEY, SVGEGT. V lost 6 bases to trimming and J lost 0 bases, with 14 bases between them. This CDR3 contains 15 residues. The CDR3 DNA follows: TGTGCCAGCAGGCCGGAGGACGGACCTAACTATGGCTACACCTTC. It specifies CASRPEDGPNYGYTF.

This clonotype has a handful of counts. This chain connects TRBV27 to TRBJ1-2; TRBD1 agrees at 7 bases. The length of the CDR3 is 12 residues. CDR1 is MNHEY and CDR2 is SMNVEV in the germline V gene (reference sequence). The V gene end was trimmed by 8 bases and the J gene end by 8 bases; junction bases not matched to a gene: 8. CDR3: CASGSRGSGYTF. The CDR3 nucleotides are TGTGCCAGCGGGAGCAGGGGGTCGGGCTACACCTTC.

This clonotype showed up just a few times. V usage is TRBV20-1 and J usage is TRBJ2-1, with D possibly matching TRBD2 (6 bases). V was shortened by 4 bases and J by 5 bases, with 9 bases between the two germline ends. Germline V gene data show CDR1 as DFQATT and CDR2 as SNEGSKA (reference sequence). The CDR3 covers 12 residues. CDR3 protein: CSATSDDNEQFF. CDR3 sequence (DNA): TGCAGTGCTACTAGCGACGACAATGAGCAGTTCTTC.

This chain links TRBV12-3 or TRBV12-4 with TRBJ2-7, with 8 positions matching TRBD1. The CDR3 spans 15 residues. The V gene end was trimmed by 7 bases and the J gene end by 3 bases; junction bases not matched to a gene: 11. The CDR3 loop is CASNRGRGRHYEQYF. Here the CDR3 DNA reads TGTGCCAGCAACAGGGGGAGAGGGCGTCACTACGAGCAGTACTTC.

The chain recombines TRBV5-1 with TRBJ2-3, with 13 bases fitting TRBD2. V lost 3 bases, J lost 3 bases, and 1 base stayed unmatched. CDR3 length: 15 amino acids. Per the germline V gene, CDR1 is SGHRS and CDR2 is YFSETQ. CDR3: CASSWGLAGTDTQYF. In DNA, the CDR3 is TGCGCCAGCAGCTGGGGACTAGCGGGAACAGATACGCAGTATTTT.

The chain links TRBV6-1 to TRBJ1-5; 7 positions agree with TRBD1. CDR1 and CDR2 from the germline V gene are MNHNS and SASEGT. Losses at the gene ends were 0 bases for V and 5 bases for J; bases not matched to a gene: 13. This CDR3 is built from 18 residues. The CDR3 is CASSEARSVSRGHQPQHF. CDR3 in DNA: TGTGCCAGCAGTGAAGCCCGGTCCGTCTCGAGGGGGCATCAGCCCCAGCATTTT.

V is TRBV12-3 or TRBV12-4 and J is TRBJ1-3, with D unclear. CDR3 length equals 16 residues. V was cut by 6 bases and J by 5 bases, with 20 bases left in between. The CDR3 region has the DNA TGTGCCAGCAGGGCCCCCATTGCGGCGGTTCGAAACACCATATATTTT. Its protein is CASRAPIAAVRNTIYF.

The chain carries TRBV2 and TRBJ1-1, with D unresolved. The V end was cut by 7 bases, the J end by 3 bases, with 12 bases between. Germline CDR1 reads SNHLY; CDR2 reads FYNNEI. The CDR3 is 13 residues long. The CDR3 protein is CASKTDGYTEAFF. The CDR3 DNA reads TGTGCCAGCAAGACGGACGGGTACACTGAAGCTTTCTTT.

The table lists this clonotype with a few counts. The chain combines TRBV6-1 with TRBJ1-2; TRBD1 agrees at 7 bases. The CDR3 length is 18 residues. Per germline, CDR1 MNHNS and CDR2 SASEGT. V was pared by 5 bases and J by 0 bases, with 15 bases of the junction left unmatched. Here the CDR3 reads CASSRSHRGSQANYGYTF. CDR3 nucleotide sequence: TGTGCCAGCAGTAGATCTCACAGGGGCAGCCAAGCTAACTATGGCTACACCTTC.

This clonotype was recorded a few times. The CDR3 here is CSAEATVAGELFF. In nucleotides, the CDR3 is TGCAGTGCTGAAGCGACGGTCGCCGGGGAGCTGTTTTTT. The genes are TRBV20-1 and TRBJ2-2; D ambiguous. The V gene lost 5 bases and the J gene lost 6 bases, with 13 bases spanning the gap. CDR1 and CDR2 from the germline V gene are DFQATT and SNEGSKA (reference sequence). The CDR3 has 13 amino acids.

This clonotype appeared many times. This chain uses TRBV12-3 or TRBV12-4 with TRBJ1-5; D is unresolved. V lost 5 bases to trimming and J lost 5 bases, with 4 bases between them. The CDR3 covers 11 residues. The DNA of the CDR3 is TGTGCCAGCAGTAGAGATCAGCCCCAGCATTTT. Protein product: CASSRDQPQHF.

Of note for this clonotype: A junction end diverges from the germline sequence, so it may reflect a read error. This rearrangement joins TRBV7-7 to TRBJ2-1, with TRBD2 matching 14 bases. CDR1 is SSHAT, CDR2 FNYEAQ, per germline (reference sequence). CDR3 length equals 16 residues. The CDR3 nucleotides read TGTGCTAGCAGCGCTGGGCGGACTAGCGGGAGGAATGAGCAGTTCTTC. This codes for CASSAGRTSGRNEQFF. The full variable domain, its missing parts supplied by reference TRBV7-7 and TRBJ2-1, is GAGVSQSPRYKVTKRGQDVTLRCDPISSHATLYWYQQALGQGPEFLTYFNYEAQPDKSGLPSDRFSAERPEGSISTLTIQRTEQRDSAMYRCASSAGRTSGRNEQFFGPGTRLTVL.

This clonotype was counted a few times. The chain's CDR3 is CASSYTRQGYGYTF. CDR3 bases: TGTGCCAGCAGTTACACTCGACAGGGTTATGGCTACACCTTC. The chain uses TRBV6-5 and TRBJ1-2, with TRBD1 matching 7 bases. The CDR3 is 14 amino acids. Germline trimming cut 2 bases from V and 5 bases from J; bases unmatched to any gene: 5. Per the germline V gene, CDR1 is MNHEY and CDR2 is SVGAGI.

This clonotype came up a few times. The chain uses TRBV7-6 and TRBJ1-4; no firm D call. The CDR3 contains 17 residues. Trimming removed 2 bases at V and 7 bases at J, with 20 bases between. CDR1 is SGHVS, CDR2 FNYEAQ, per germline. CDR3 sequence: CASSLTPGLPTPEKLFF. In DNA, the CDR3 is TGTGCCAGCAGCTTAACCCCCGGGCTCCCAACCCCTGAAAAACTGTTTTTT.

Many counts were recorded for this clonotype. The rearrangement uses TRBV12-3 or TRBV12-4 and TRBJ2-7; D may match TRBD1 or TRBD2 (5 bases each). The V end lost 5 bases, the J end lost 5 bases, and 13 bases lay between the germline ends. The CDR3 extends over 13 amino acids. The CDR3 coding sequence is TGTGCCAGCAGTGGGACGGCCAGGAACGAGCAGTACTTC. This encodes CASSGTARNEQYF.

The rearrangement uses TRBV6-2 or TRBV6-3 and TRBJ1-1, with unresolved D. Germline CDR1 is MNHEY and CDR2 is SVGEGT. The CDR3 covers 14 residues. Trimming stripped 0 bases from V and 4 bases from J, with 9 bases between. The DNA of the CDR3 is TGTGCCAGCAGTTACTCAACTGAGGGCACTGAAGCTTTCTTT. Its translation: CASSYSTEGTEAFF.

The CDR3 reads CSARPGAYEQYF. In DNA, the CDR3 is TGCAGTGCTAGGCCGGGAGCCTACGAGCAGTACTTC. The chain links TRBV20-1 to TRBJ2-7; a weak D match, TRBD2 (6 bases). Germline V CDR1 and CDR2: DFQATT, SNEGSKA (reference sequence). CDR3 length: 12 residues. V dropped 3 bases and J dropped 2 bases, with 8 bases sitting between them.

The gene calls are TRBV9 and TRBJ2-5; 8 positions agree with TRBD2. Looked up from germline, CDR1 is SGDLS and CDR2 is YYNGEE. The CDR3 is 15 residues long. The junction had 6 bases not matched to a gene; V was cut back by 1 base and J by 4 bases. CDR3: CASSVQPSGLETQYF. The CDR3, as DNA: TGTGCCAGCAGCGTACAGCCTAGCGGGCTAGAGACCCAGTACTTC.

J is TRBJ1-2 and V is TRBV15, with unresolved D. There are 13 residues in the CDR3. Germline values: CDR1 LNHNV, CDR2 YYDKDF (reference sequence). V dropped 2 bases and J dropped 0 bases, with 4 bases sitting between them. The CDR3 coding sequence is TGTGCCACCAGCAGACCCTCTAACTATGGCTACACCTTC. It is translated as CATSRPSNYGYTF.

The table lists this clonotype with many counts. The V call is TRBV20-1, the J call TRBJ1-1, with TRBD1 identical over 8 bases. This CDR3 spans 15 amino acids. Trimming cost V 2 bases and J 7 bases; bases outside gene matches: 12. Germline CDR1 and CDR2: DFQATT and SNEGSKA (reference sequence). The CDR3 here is CSARLTPGTGHEAFF. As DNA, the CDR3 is TGCAGTGCTAGACTTACTCCCGGGACAGGCCATGAAGCTTTCTTT.

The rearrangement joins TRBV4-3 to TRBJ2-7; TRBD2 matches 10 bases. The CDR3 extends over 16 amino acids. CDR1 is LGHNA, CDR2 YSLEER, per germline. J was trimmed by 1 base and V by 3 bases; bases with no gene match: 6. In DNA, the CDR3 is TGCGCCAGCAGCCAGATCCGGACTAGCGGTTCCTACGAGCAGTACTTC. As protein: CASSQIRTSGSYEQYF.

In nucleotides, the CDR3 is TGTGCCAGCAGCTTGACGAGCAGCTACGAGCAGTACTTC. It codes for CASSLTSSYEQYF. The chain is built from TRBV7-2 and TRBJ2-7; D remains unclear. Per the germline V gene, CDR1 is SGHTA and CDR2 is FQGNSA. V shed 3 bases and J shed 3 bases, with 9 bases lying between them. CDR3 length equals 13 residues.

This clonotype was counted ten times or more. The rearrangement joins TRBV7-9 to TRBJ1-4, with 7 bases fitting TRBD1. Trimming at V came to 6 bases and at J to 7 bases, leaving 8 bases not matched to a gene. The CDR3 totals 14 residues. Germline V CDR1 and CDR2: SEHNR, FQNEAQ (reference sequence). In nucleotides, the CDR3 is TGTGCCAGCAGACGGGACAGCGGGGCTGAAAAACTGTTTTTT. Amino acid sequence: CASRRDSGAEKLFF.

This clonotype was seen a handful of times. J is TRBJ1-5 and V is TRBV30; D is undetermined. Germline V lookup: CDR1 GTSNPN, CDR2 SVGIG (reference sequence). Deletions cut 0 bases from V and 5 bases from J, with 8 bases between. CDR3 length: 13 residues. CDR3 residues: CAWSVGEYQPQHF. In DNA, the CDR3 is TGTGCCTGGAGTGTGGGAGAATATCAGCCCCAGCATTTT.

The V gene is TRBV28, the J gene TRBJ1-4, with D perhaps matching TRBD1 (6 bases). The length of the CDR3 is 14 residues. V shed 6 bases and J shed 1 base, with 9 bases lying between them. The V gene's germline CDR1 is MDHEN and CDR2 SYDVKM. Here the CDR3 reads CASSKQGTNEKLFF. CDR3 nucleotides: TGTGCCAGCAGCAAACAGGGAACTAATGAAAAACTGTTTTTT.

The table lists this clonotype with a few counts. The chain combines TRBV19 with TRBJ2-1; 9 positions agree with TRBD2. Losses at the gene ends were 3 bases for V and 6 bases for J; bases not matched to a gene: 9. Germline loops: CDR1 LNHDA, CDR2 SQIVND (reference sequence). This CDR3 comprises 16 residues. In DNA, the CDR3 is TGTGCCAGTAGTATTCGGCGGGAGGGCCTCACCAATGAGCAGTTCTTC. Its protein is CASSIRREGLTNEQFF.

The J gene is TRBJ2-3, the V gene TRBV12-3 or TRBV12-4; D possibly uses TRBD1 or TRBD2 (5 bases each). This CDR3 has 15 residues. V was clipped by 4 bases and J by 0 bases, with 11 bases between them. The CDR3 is CASSWDGTSTDTQYF. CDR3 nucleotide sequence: TGTGCCAGCAGTTGGGACGGAACTAGCACAGATACGCAGTATTTT.

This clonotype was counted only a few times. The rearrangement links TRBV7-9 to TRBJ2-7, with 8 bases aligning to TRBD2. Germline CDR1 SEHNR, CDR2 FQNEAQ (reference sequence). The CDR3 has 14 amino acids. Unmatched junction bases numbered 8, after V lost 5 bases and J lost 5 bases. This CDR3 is CASSPRGGIDEQYF. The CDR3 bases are TGTGCCAGCAGCCCCCGGGGGGGGATCGACGAGCAGTACTTC.

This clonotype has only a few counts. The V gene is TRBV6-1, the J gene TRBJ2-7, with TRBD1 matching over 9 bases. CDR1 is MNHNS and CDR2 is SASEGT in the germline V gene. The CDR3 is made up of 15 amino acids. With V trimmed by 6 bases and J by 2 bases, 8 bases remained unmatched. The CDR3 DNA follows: TGTGCCAGCAGCCGGGACAGGGATTCCCCCTACGAGCAGTACTTC. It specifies CASSRDRDSPYEQYF.

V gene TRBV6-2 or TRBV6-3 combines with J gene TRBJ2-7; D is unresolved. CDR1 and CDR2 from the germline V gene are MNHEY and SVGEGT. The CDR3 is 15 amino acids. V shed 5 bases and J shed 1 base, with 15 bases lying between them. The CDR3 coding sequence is TGTGCCAGCAGTCTCCAGTTTACTCGGTCCTACGAGCAGTACTTC. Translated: CASSLQFTRSYEQYF.

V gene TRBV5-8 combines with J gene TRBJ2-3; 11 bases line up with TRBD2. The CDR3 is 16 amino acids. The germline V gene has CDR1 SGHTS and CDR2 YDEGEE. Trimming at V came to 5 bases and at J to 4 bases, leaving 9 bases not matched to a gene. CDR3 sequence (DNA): TGTGCCAGCAGGGCACTAGCGGGAGTGTTGGCAGATACGCAGTATTTT. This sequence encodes CASRALAGVLADTQYF.